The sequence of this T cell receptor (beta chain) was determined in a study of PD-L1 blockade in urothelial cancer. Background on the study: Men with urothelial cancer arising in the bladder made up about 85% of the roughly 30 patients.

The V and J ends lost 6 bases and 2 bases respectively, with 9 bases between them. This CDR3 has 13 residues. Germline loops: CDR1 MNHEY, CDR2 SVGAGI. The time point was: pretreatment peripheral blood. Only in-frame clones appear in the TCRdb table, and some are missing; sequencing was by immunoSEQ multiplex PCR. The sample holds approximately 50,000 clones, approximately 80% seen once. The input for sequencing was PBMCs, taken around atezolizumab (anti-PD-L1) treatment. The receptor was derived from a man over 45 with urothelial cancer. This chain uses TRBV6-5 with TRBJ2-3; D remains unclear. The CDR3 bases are TGTGCCAGCAGGACTGTAGTCACAGATACGCAGTATTTT. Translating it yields CASRTVVTDTQYF.